The TCR beta chain described here comes from a study of blood T cell repertoires in COVID-19. Whole-study context: From T cells, B-cell-depleted T cells, or PBMCs came the material, which was cDNA or gDNA.

Assay: immunoSEQ multiplex PCR; the TCRdb copy retains only in-frame clones and omits some. The sample lists approximately 260,000 clones, roughly 84% occurring once. V lost 0 bases, J lost 0 bases, and 13 bases lay in between. CDR1 and CDR2 (germline): KGHSH, LQKENI. The CDR3 is 17 residues long. This TCR was sampled from a woman between 40 and 55 years old who had recovered from COVID-19. The specimen sequenced was peripheral blood. V gene TRBV18 combines with J gene TRBJ2-3; D is unclear. The CDR3 reads CASSPPVGSTSTDTQYF. The CDR3 nucleotides are TGTGCCAGCTCACCACCCGTGGGCAGTACTAGCACAGATACGCAGTATTTT.